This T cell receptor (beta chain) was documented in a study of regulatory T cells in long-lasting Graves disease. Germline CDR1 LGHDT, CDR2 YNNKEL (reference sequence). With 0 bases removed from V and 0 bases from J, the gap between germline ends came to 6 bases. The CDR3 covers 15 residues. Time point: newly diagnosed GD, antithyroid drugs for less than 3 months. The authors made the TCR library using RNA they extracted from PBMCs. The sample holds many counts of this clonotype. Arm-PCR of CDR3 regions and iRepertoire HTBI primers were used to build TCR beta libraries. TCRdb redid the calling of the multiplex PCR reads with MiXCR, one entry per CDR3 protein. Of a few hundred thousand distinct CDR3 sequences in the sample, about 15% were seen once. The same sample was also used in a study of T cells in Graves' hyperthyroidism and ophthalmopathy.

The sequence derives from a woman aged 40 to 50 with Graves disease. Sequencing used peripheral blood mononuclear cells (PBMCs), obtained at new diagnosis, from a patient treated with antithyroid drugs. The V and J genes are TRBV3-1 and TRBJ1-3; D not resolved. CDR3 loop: CASSQDTVSGNTIYF. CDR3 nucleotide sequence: TGTGCCAGCAGCCAAGACACAGTCTCTGGAAACACCATATATTTT.